This is a list of T cell receptor beta chains from one sample in a study of blood T cell repertoires in COVID-19. Assay used: immunoSEQ multiplex PCR; TCRdb lists only in-frame clones, some missing. The sample yields around 100,000 clones, about four fifths seen once. Input material: peripheral blood. Receptor source: an elderly man with COVID-19, enrolled during active disease. CDR3s include the opening cysteine and the closing phenylalanine or tryptophan. The D gene is left open where the match is weak. Only some rows state a clone size, as once, few, many or a class for expanded clones.

abundance	v_gene	d_gene	j_gene	CDR3nt	CDR3aa
NA	TRBV18	TRBD2	TRBJ2-5	TGTGCCAGCTCACCATCTAGCGGAGGATCAGACGAGACCCAGTACTTC	CASSPSSGGSDETQYF
NA	TRBV29-1	NA	TRBJ2-1	TGCAGCGTCCAAAGATCGCGAGGTAATGAGCAGTTCTTC	CSVQRSRGNEQFF
NA	TRBV5-1	TRBD2	TRBJ2-7	TGCGCCAGCAGCCCCGGACTAGCGGGAAGGAATGAGCAGTACTTC	CASSPGLAGRNEQYF
NA	TRBV7-9	NA	TRBJ2-7	TGTGCCAGCAGCCATGACTGGGAGCAGTACTTC	CASSHDWEQYF
NA	TRBV12-3/TRBV12-4	TRBD1	TRBJ2-1	TGTGCCAGCAGTACGGGACAGGGAACCCAGCAGTTCTTC	CASSTGQGTQQFF
NA	TRBV7-2	TRBD1	TRBJ1-2	TGTGCCAGCAGCTTAACGGGACAGGGGGCCACGGGAGGCTACACCTTC	CASSLTGQGATGGYTF
NA	TRBV2	NA	TRBJ1-1	TGTGCCAGCAGTGAAGGCGGGTCAGACACTGAAGCTTTCTTT	CASSEGGSDTEAFF
NA	TRBV4-2	TRBD2	TRBJ2-2	TGTGCCAGCAGCCTACTAGCGGGAGAATACACCGGGGAGCTGTTTTTT	CASSLLAGEYTGELFF
NA	TRBV28	TRBD1	TRBJ2-2	TGTGCCAGCAGGGCCGACAGGGCGACCGGGGAGCTGTTTTTT	CASRADRATGELFF
NA	TRBV5-5	NA	TRBJ1-6	TGTGCCAGCAGCTTGCGCACTGGGCAGAATTCACCCCTCCACTTT	CASSLRTGQNSPLHF
NA	TRBV6-2/TRBV6-3	TRBD1	TRBJ2-5	TGTGCCAGCAGTTTCCGCCCAGGACAGGGGCAAGAGACCCAGTACTTC	CASSFRPGQGQETQYF
NA	TRBV11-2	NA	TRBJ1-1	TGTGCCAGCAGCTTATTGGGGCGCACTATGAACACTGAAGCTTTCTTT	CASSLLGRTMNTEAFF
NA	TRBV2	NA	TRBJ1-6	TGTGCCAGCAGTGTCCGGACAGCAGCAGAGGAGTCACCCCTCCACTTT	CASSVRTAAEESPLHF
once	TRBV6-2/TRBV6-3	NA	TRBJ2-7	TGTGCCAGCAGTTACTCGGGCGACTATCGATACGAGCAGTACTTC	CASSYSGDYRYEQYF
NA	TRBV6-4	TRBD2	TRBJ2-3	TGTGCCAGCAGCCTTAGCGGGGGGGAAACAGATACGCAGTATTTT	CASSLSGGETDTQYF
NA	TRBV7-8	TRBD1	TRBJ1-3	TGTGCCAGCAGCGTGGGACAGGTCTCTGGAAACACCATATATTTT	CASSVGQVSGNTIYF
NA	TRBV5-1	NA	TRBJ1-3	TGCGCCAGCAGCTTGGTAGGGGTGGAATCTGGAAACACCATATATTTT	CASSLVGVESGNTIYF
NA	TRBV19	NA	TRBJ2-7	TGTGCCAGTAGTACCCCGGCAGGGAGGTACGAGCAGTACTTC	CASSTPAGRYEQYF
NA	TRBV29-1	TRBD2	TRBJ2-1	TGCAGCGTTGAATCCGGGGCTAGCGGAGCCTACAATGAGCAGTTCTTC	CSVESGASGAYNEQFF
NA	TRBV6-1	NA	TRBJ2-5	TGTGCCAGCAGTGAAGATAGCATGCGAGCGGTGACCCAGTACTTC	CASSEDSMRAVTQYF
NA	TRBV19	NA	TRBJ1-1	TGTGCCAGTAGTAAAAACAGGGAGATGGAAGCTTTCTTT	CASSKNREMEAFF
NA	TRBV12-3/TRBV12-4	TRBD2	TRBJ2-1	TGTGCCAGCAAAATAACTAGCGATGAGCAGTTCTTC	CASKITSDEQFF
NA	TRBV2	NA	TRBJ2-4	TGTGCCAGCAGTGAAGGGGCCCCTGCGAACATTCAGTACTTC	CASSEGAPANIQYF
NA	TRBV6-5	TRBD1	TRBJ1-2	TGTGCCAGCGTACCCGGGACAGGGGCTTTTGGCTACACCTTC	CASVPGTGAFGYTF
NA	TRBV7-2	NA	TRBJ2-1	TGTGCCAGCAGCTGGCTGGGGAGCTCCTACAATGAGCAGTTCTTC	CASSWLGSSYNEQFF
NA	TRBV7-2	TRBD2	TRBJ2-5	TGTGCCAGCAGCTTAGGGGCGGGGGACGGCGAGACCCAGTACTTC	CASSLGAGDGETQYF
NA	TRBV6-5	TRBD1	TRBJ2-7	TGTGCCAGCAGCATGAGGCAGGGGGCCTACGAGCAGTACTTC	CASSMRQGAYEQYF
NA	TRBV19	NA	TRBJ1-6	TGTGCCAGTACTCTGGACAGTAATTCACCCCTCCACTTT	CASTLDSNSPLHF
NA	TRBV7-9	TRBD1	TRBJ1-3	TGTGCCAGCAGCTTATACCGCGGGACAGGGGTTGGAAACACCATATATTTT	CASSLYRGTGVGNTIYF
few	TRBV28	NA	TRBJ1-1	TGTGCCAGCAGTTTATCGAACCTACGCACTGAAGCTTTCTTT	CASSLSNLRTEAFF
once	TRBV6-5	NA	TRBJ2-5	TGTGCCAGCAGTTACTCGAGAGGAATCGTGACCCAGTACTTC	CASSYSRGIVTQYF
NA	TRBV30	NA	TRBJ1-1	TGTGCCTGGAGGAACCCTCGACGGGTGAACACTGAAGCTTTCTTT	CAWRNPRRVNTEAFF
NA	TRBV18	NA	TRBJ1-4	TGTGCCAGCTCACCACCAGGGAGTGGACAGATTGAAAAACTGTTTTTT	CASSPPGSGQIEKLFF
NA	TRBV7-2	NA	TRBJ1-4	TGTGCCAGCAGCTTAAACGCGGGAAGGGAAAAACTGTTTTTT	CASSLNAGREKLFF
NA	TRBV5-1	NA	TRBJ2-3	TGCGCCAGCAGCTTGGTCGCAGGGTCGGATACGCAGTATTTT	CASSLVAGSDTQYF
NA	TRBV6-1	NA	TRBJ2-1	TGTGCCAGCAGTGAACTCCGACTAGAATATGAGCAGTTCTTC	CASSELRLEYEQFF
NA	TRBV27	NA	TRBJ1-1	TGTGCCAGCAGTTTCATACCTCCACGCAGGGGAGGGGAGAGGACTGAAGCTTTCTTT	CASSFIPPRRGGERTEAFF
NA	TRBV11-2	NA	TRBJ1-1	TGTGCCAGCAGCTTATCAGGGGATACTGAAGCTTTCTTT	CASSLSGDTEAFF
NA	TRBV6-6	NA	TRBJ2-1	TGTGCCAGCACCCGGACTGGAGATGAGCAGTTCTTC	CASTRTGDEQFF
NA	TRBV21-1	NA	TRBJ2-7	TGTGCCAGCAGCATCGAGTACTTTACTAGCGCCTACGAGCAGTACTTC	CASSIEYFTSAYEQYF
NA	TRBV5-1	NA	TRBJ2-3	TGCGCCAGCAGCCTATGGGACAAACCCAGCACAGATACGCAGTATTTT	CASSLWDKPSTDTQYF
NA	TRBV7-2	NA	TRBJ2-6	TGTGCCAGCAGCTTAGCCGGGGGCTCTGGGGCCAACGTCCTGACTTTC	CASSLAGGSGANVLTF
NA	TRBV7-2	NA	TRBJ2-6	TGTGCCAGCAGCTACCCGGGACAACTCTCTGGGGCCAACGTCCTGACTTTC	CASSYPGQLSGANVLTF
NA	TRBV7-9	NA	TRBJ1-1	TGTGCCAGCAGCAACAGGGTTGCTGAAGCTTTCTTT	CASSNRVAEAFF